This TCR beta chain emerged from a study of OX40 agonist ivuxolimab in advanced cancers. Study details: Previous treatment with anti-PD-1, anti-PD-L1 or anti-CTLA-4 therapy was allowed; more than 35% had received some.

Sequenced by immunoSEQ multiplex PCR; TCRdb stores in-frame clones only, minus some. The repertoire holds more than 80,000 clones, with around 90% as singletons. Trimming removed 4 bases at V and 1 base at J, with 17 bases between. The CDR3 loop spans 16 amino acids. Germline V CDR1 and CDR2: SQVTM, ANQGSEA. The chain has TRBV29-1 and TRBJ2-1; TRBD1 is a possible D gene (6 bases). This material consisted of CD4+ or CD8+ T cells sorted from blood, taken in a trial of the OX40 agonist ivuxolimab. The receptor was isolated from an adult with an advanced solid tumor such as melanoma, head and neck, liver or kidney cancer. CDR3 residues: CSVGIRDTRSYNEQFF. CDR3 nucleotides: TGCAGCGTTGGAATTAGGGACACCAGATCCTACAATGAGCAGTTCTTC.